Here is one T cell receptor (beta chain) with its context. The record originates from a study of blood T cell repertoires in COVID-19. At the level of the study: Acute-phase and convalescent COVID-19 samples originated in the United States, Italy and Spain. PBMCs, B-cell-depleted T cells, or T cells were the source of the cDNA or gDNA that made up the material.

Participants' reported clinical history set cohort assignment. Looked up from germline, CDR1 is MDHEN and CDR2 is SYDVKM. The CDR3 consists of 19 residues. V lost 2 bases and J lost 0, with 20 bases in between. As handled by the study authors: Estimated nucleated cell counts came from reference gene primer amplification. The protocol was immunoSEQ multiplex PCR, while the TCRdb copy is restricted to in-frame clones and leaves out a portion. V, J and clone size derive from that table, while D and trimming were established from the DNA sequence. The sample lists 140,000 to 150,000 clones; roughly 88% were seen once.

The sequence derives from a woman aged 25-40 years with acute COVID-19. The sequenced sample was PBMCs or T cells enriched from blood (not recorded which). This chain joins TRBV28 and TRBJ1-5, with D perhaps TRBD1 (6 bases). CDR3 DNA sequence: TGTGCCAGCAGTTTACCCTCTAACCGACAGGAAGGTAGCAATCAGCCCCAGCATTTT. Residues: CASSLPSNRQEGSNQPQHF.